This T cell receptor (beta chain) was recorded in a study of T-cell memory formation after mild COVID-19. The CDR3 runs to 13 residues. Trimming cost V 1 base and J 9 bases, with 12 bases left between them. The germline V gene has CDR1 MGHRA and CDR2 YSYEKL. One entry per CDR3 protein, called by TCRdb with MiXCR from the 5' RACE reads. Of about 250,000 distinct CDR3 sequences in the sample, about a sixth were seen once. The sequencing input was PBMCs or a T cell subset sorted from them (not recorded which). This clonotype originated in a man aged 18 to 29 who had mild COVID-19 (a few samples of this study predate the infection). Cell type and time point are not known. The chain couples TRBV4-1 to TRBJ1-2; no firm D call. The CDR3 is CASSQGAWGSYTF. Here the CDR3 DNA reads TGCGCCAGCAGCCAAGGGGCATGGGGAAGCTACACCTTC.